This T cell receptor (beta chain) was recovered during a study of T cell changes during pregnancy in multiple sclerosis. Using immunoSEQ multiplex PCR, the repertoire was profiled, and TCRdb retains in-frame clones only, with some absent. The sample includes approximately 130,000 clones, 95% to 98% of them seen just once. The CDR3 is 16 amino acids. From germline, CDR1 is LNHDA and CDR2 SQIVND (reference sequence). V shed 2 bases and J 6 bases; nucleotides not matched to a gene: 11. This sequence joins TRBV19 and TRBJ2-7; TRBD1 matches 9 bases. The sequence came from a female donor with multiple sclerosis, enrolled in a pregnancy study. The input for sequencing was peripheral blood, taken after pregnancy. CDR3: CASSIYVGTGSTEQYF. As DNA, the CDR3 is TGTGCCAGTAGTATATATGTTGGGACAGGGTCGACCGAGCAGTACTTC.